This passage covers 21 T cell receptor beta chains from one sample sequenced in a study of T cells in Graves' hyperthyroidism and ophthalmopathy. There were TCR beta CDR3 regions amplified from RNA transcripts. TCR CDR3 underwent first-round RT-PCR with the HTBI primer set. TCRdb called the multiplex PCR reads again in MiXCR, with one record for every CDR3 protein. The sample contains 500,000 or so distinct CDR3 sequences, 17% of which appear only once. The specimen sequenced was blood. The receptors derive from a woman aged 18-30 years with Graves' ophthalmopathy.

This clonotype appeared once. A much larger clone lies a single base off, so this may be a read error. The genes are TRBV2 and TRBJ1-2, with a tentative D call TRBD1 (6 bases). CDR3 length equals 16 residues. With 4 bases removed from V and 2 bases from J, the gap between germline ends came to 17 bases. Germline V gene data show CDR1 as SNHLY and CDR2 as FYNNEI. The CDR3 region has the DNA TGTGCCAGCAGTGGGGACACCCCAAGTACCAACTATGGCTACACCTTC. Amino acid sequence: CASSGDTPSTNYGYTF.

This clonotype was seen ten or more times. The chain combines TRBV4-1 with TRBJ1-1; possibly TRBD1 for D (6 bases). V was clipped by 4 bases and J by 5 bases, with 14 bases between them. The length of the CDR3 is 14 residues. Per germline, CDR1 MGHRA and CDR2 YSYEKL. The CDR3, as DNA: TGCGCCAGCAGCCCCGGACAGCTAGGGACTGAAGCTTTCTTT. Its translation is CASSPGQLGTEAFF.

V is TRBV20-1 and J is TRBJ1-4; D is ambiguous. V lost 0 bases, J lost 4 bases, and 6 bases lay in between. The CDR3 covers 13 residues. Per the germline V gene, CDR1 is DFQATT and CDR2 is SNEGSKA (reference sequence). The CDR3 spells CSARDPLNEKLFF. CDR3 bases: TGCAGTGCTAGAGACCCCCTTAATGAAAAACTGTTTTTT.

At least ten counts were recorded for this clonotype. The CDR3 nucleotides are TGTGCCAGCAGTTGCGGGAGGACCCAAGAGACCCAGTACTTC. Its protein product is CASSCGRTQETQYF. V gene TRBV7-4 combines with J gene TRBJ2-5; 8 bases are a match to TRBD2. Losses at the gene ends were 6 bases for V and 1 base for J; bases not matched to a gene: 4. The length of the CDR3 is 14 residues. The germline CDR1 and CDR2 sequences are SGHVT and SQSDAQ.

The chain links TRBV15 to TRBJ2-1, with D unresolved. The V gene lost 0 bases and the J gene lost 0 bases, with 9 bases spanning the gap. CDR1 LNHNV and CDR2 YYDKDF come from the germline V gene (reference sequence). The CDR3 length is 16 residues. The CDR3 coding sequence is TGTGCCACCAGCAGAGACAAGGTGAGCTCCTACAATGAGCAGTTCTTC. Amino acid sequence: CATSRDKVSSYNEQFF.

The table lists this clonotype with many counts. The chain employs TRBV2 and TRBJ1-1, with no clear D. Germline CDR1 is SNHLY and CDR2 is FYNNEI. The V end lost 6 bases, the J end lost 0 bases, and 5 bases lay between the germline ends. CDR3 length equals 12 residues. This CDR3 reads CASRGLNTEAFF. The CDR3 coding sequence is TGTGCCAGCAGGGGATTGAACACTGAAGCTTTCTTT.

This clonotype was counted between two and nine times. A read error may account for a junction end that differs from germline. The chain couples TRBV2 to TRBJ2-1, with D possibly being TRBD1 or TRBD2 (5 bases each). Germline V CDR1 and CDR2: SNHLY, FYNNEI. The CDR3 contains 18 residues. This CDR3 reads CASSGSSEGRVLEGEQSF. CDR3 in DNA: TGTGCCAGCAGTGGGTCGAGTGAGGGACGCGTTTTAGAGGGTGAGCAGTCCTTC.

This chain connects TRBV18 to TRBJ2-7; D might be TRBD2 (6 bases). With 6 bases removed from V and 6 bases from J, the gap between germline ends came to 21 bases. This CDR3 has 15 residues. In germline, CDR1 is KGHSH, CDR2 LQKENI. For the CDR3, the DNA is TGTGCCAGCTCCCGGGGACTCCGAGATGATGTCGAGCAGTACTTC. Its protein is CASSRGLRDDVEQYF.

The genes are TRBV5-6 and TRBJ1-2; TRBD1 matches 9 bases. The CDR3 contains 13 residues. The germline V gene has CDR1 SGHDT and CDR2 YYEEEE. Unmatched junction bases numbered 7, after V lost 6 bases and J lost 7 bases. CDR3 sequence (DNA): TGTGCCAGCATTCACAACAGGGGGCTTGGCTACACCTTC. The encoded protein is CASIHNRGLGYTF.

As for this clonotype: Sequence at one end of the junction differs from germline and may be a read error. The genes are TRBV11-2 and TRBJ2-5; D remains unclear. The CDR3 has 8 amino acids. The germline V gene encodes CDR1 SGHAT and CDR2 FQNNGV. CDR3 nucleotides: TGTGCCAGCAGCTTAACGGACTTC. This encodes CASSLTDF.

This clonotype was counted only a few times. The CDR3 DNA sequence: TGTGCCAGCAGCCACTCGGAGGGAAAACTGTTTTTT. Its protein product is CASSHSEGKLFF. V is TRBV14 and J is TRBJ1-4; no firm D call. Germline-derived CDR1 and CDR2 are SGHDN and FVKESK. Between the trimmed V and J ends, which lost 3 bases and 10 bases, there was a span of 9 bases. The CDR3 extends over 12 amino acids.

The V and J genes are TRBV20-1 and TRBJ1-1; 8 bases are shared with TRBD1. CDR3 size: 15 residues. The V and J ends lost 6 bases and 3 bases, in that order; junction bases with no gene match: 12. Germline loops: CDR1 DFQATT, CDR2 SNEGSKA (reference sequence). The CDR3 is CSARALMTGDTEAFF. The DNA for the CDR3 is TGCAGTGCCAGGGCACTCATGACAGGGGACACTGAAGCTTTCTTT.

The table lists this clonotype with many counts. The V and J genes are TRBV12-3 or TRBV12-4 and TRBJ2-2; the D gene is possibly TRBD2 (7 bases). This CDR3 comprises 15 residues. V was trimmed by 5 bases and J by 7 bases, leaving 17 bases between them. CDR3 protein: CASSLRRGAHGELFF. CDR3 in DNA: TGTGCCAGCAGTCTACGTCGGGGGGCTCACGGGGAGCTGTTTTTT.

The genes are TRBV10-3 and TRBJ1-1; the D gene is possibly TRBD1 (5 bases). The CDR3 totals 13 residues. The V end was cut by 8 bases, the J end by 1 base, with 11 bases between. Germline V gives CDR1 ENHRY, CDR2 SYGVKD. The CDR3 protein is CAIGRAENTEAFF. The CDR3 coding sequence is TGTGCCATCGGCAGGGCAGAGAACACTGAAGCTTTCTTT.

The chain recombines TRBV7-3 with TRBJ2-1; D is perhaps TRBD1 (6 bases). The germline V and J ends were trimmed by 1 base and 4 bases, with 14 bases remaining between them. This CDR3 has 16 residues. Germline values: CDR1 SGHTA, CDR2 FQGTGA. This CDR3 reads CASSLRAGDNYNEQFF. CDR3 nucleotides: TGTGCCAGCAGCTTAAGGGCAGGGGACAATTACAATGAGCAGTTCTTC.

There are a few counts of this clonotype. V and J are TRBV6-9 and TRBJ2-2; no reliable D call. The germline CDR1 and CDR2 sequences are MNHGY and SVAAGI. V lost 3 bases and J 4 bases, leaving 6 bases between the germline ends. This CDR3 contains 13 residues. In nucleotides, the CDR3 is TGTGCCAGCAGTTACCCAGGCACCGGGGAGCTGTTTTTT. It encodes CASSYPGTGELFF.

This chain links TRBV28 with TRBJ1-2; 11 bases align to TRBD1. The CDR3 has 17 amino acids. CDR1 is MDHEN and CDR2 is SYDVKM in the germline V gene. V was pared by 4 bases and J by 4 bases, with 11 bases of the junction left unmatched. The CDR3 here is CASSWGGDRGMIYGYTF. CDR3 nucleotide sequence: TGTGCCAGCAGTTGGGGGGGGGACAGGGGGATGATCTATGGCTACACCTTC.

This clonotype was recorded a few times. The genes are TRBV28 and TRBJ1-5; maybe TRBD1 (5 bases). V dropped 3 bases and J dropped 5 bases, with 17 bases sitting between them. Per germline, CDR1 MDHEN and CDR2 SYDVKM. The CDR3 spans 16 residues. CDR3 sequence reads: CASSFGAGAGDQPQHF. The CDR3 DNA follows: TGTGCCAGCAGTTTTGGGGCTGGGGCTGGGGATCAGCCCCAGCATTTT.

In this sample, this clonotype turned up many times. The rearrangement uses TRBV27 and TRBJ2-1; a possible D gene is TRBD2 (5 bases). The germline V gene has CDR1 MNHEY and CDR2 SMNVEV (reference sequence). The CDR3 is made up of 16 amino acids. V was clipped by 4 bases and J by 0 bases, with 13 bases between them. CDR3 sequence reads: CASSSGGLGSYNEQFF. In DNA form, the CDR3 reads TGTGCCAGCAGTTCCGGTGGACTTGGCTCCTACAATGAGCAGTTCTTC.

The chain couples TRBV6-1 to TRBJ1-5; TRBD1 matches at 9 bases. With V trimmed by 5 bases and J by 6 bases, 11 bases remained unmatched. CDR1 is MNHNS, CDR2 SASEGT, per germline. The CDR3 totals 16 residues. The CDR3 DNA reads TGTGCCAGCAGTTCCGCGGACAGGGGAGGGGGTCAGCCCCAGCATTTT. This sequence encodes CASSSADRGGGQPQHF.

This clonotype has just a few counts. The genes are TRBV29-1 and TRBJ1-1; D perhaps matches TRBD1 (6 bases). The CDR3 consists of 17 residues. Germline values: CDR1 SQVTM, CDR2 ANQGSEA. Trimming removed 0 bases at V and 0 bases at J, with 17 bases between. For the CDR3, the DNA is TGCAGCGTTGAAGATATCGGGGGGCCCCGCCTGAACACTGAAGCTTTCTTT. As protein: CSVEDIGGPRLNTEAFF.